These 2 T cell receptor beta chains were all obtained from the same sample, sequenced in a study of T cells in Graves' hyperthyroidism and ophthalmopathy. It was RNA transcripts that yielded the amplified TCR beta CDR3 regions. The study used the HTBI primer set for a first-round RT-PCR of the TCR CDR3. TCRdb reprocessed the multiplex PCR reads via MiXCR and lists one record per CDR3 protein. Of 530,000 or so distinct CDR3 sequences in the sample, just over 45% were seen once. The sample was peripheral blood or thyroid tissue (not recorded which). All receptors come from a woman aged 18-29 years with Graves' hyperthyroidism.

V gene TRBV7-9 combines with J gene TRBJ1-2, with D hard to call. This CDR3 has 14 residues. Germline loops: CDR1 SEHNR, CDR2 FQNEAQ (reference sequence). The V and J ends lost 6 bases and 7 bases respectively, with 18 bases between them. The CDR3 nucleotides are TGTGCCAGCAGGAGAAAAGCGGGAGCTACTGGCTACACCTTC. Translation gives CASRRKAGATGYTF.

As concerns this clonotype: This could be a read error, since a much larger clone is one nucleotide away. This chain links TRBV20-1 with TRBJ1-5; D is possibly TRBD2 (6 bases). The J call may be mistaken, given a closer DNA end match to TRBJ2-3. The CDR3 extends over 14 amino acids. Per germline, CDR1 DFQATT and CDR2 SNEGSKA (reference sequence). This CDR3 reads CSAPTSRGTDTQYF. DNA for the CDR3: TGCAGTGCTCCGACTAGTCGGGGCACAGATACGCAGTATTTT.